This T cell receptor (beta chain) was recorded in a study of chemoradiotherapy in HPV16-positive cancers. The overall study: A couple of HPV16-positive patients' cells yielded candidate HPV-specific clones and common motifs. Whole-study results and caveats: During treatment, candidate HPV-specific clones and E7-related motifs expanded in tumor. HPV-specific T cells were functionally defined from only a couple of HPV16-positive patients.

The V and J ends lost 0 bases and 2 bases respectively, with 12 bases between them. In germline, CDR1 is PRHDT, CDR2 FYEKMQ (reference sequence). This CDR3 is 16 amino acids long. Over chemoradiotherapy, repertoires were sampled more than once. Comment on this clone: The antigen remains unidentified.

Only in-frame clones appear in the TCRdb table, and some are missing; sequencing was by immunoSEQ multiplex PCR. Here the sample spans about 1,400 clones, 70% to 90% being singletons. The clonotype originates from a human donor with HPV-associated anogenital cancer. This sequence joins TRBV13 and TRBJ2-3; D gene uncertain. This sample comprised tumor tissue, obtained from a patient who underwent chemoradiotherapy. DNA for the CDR3: TGTGCCAGCAGCTTAGGTACTAACCCATCCACAGATACGCAGTATTTT. Its translation: CASSLGTNPSTDTQYF.